This T cell receptor (beta chain) was documented in a study of type 1 and type 2 diabetes patients. Study background: Sequencing for the whole study yielded under 25 million paired-end reads. Study-wide results and limits: Unmatched age and gender across groups might bias interpretation.

Regarding this clonotype: Antigen specificity is unknown.

Amplification started from genomic DNA. A primer set of 30 forward and 13 reverse primers amplified the CDR3. TCRdb passed the multiplex PCR reads through MiXCR, listing each CDR3 protein once. The sample carries about 250,000 distinct CDR3 sequences, roughly 50% recorded once. Trimming removed 4 bases from V and 0 bases from J, with 7 bases in between. Germline V gene data show CDR1 as SNHLY and CDR2 as FYNNEI. The CDR3 contains 14 residues. The sequence was collected from a young man with type 2 diabetes. What was sequenced was peripheral blood mononuclear cells (PBMCs). V gene TRBV2 combines with J gene TRBJ1-5; D remains unclear. The CDR3 sequence is CASSVGSSNQPQHF. In nucleotides, the CDR3 is TGTGCCAGCAGTGTCGGCAGTAGCAATCAGCCCCAGCATTTT.